Below, 3 T cell receptor beta chains from the same sample are listed, as sequenced in a study of monozygotic twins with inflammatory bowel disease. No DNA is given; TCRdb re-called the 5' RACE reads and lists each CDR3 protein once. This table holds around 410,000 distinct CDR3 sequences. Sequencing was performed on blood. These receptors were obtained from a human donor with ulcerative colitis or Crohn's disease, or a healthy co-twin of an affected twin (not recorded which).

The V and J genes are TRBV6-1 and TRBJ2-3; TCRdb outputs TRBD2, but without DNA this stays unchecked. Germline CDR1 reads MNHNS; CDR2 reads SASEGT. This CDR3 region has 15 residues. The CDR3: CASSPAGRGSDTQYF.

The chain employs TRBV7-9 and TRBJ1-1. The CDR3 extends over 15 amino acids. The germline V gene has CDR1 SEHNR and CDR2 FQNEAQ (reference sequence). The CDR3 protein is CASSTGNRINTEAFF.

V and J are TRBV6-2 or TRBV6-3 and TRBJ2-2; TCRdb picks TRBD1, but there is no DNA to check that call. Germline-derived CDR1 and CDR2 are MNHEY and SVGEGT. The CDR3 has 15 amino acids. The CDR3 loop is CASNPLWGDTGELFF.